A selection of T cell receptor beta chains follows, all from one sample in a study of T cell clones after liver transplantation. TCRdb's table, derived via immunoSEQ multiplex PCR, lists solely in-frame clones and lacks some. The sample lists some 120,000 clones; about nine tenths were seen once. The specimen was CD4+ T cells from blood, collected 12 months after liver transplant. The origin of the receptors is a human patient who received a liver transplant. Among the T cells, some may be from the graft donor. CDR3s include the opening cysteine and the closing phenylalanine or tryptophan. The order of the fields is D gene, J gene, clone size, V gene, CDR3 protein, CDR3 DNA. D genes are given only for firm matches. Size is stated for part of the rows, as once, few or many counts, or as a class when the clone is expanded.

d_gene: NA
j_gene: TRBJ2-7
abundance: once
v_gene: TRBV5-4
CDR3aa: CASSGPDSSYEQYF
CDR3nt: TGTGCCAGCAGCGGTCCGGACAGCTCCTACGAGCAGTACTTC

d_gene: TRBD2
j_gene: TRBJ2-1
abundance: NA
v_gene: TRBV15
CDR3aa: CATSRDLAGANEQFF
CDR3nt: TGTGCCACCAGCAGAGATCTAGCGGGTGCTAATGAGCAGTTCTTC

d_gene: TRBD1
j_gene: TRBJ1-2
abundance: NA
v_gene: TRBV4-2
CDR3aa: CASSQFVGTDYGYTF
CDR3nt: TGTGCCAGCAGCCAATTCGTGGGGACAGACTATGGCTACACCTTC

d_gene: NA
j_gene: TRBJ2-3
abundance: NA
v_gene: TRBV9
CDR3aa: CASSVVSGPDTQYF
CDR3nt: TGTGCCAGCAGCGTAGTATCAGGTCCAGATACGCAGTATTTT

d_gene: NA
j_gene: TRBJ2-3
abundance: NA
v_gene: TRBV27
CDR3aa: CASSLQDGDTQYF
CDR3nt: TGTGCCAGCAGTTTACAGGACGGGGATACGCAGTATTTT

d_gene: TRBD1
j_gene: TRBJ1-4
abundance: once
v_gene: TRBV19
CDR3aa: CASSLTGGEKLFF
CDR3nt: TGTGCCAGTAGTTTGACAGGGGGAGAAAAACTGTTTTTT

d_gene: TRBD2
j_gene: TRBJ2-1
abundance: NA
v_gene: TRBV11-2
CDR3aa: CASSLAWDYIYEQFF
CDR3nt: TGTGCCAGCAGCTTAGCGTGGGACTATATCTATGAGCAGTTCTTC

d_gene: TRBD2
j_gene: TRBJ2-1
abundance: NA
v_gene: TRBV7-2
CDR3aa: CASSSTLRLAANEQFF
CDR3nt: TGTGCCAGCAGCTCGACTCTAAGACTAGCGGCCAATGAGCAGTTCTTC

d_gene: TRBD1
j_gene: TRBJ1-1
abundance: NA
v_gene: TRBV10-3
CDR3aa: CAIGTQGDAEAFF
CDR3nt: TGTGCCATCGGGACACAGGGGGACGCTGAAGCTTTCTTT

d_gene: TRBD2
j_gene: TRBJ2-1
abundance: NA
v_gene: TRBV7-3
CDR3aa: CASSPSQKGLAGYNEQFF
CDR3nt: TGTGCCAGCAGCCCAAGCCAAAAAGGACTAGCGGGTTACAATGAGCAGTTCTTC